Presented here are 28 T cell receptor beta chains from one specimen sequenced in a study of regulatory T cells in long-lasting Graves disease. Building the TCR beta libraries relied on iRepertoire HTBI primers, and CDR3 regions underwent Arm-PCR. TCRdb re-called the multiplex PCR reads with MiXCR, one entry per CDR3 protein. The sample lists hundreds of thousands of distinct CDR3 sequences; less than 25% were seen once. Time point noted: persistent/refractory GD, antithyroid drugs over 5 years with positive TRAb. From RNA extracted from PBMCs, the TCR library was made. Sequencing was performed on peripheral blood mononuclear cells (PBMCs), taken when the disease was refractory, from a patient treated with antithyroid drugs. These TCRs come from a female donor with Graves disease.

This clonotype appeared many times. The chain is built from TRBV6-2 or TRBV6-3 and TRBJ1-3; 8 nucleotides match TRBD1. CDR1 and CDR2 from the germline V gene are MNHEY and SVGEGT. Losses at the gene ends were 3 bases for V and 2 bases for J; bases not matched to a gene: 6. The CDR3 totals 16 residues. CDR3 amino acids: CASSYPEDRAGNTIYF. The CDR3 DNA reads TGTGCCAGCAGTTATCCCGAGGACAGGGCTGGAAACACCATATATTTT.

Turning to this clonotype: A much larger clone is a single base away; this may be a read error. This sequence joins TRBV28 and TRBJ1-1; TRBD1 matches at 8 bases. The CDR3 length is 12 residues. Trimming cost V 3 bases and J 10 bases; bases outside gene matches: 4. Germline lookup yields CDR1 MDHEN and CDR2 SYDVKM. CDR3 sequence (DNA): TGTGCCAGCAGTTTGAACGGACAGGGAGCTTTCTTT. Amino acid sequence: CASSLNGQGAFF.

The chain joins TRBV20-1 to TRBJ2-7; 10 positions match TRBD1. CDR1 and CDR2 from the germline V gene are DFQATT and SNEGSKA (reference sequence). Germline trimming cut 5 bases from V and 3 bases from J; bases unmatched to any gene: 16. The CDR3 contains 17 residues. The CDR3 DNA follows: TGCAGTGCTCCAAGGGGGGGGCGGGACAGGGGCAGCTACGAGCAGTACTTC. Translating it yields CSAPRGGRDRGSYEQYF.

In its sample, this clonotype was seen a few times. The chain employs TRBV7-2 and TRBJ2-7; D call uncertain. V dropped 4 bases and J dropped 2 bases, with 12 bases sitting between them. This CDR3 has 14 amino acids. Germline CDR1 and CDR2: SGHTA and FQGNSA. This chain's CDR3 is CASSSLSGPYEQYF. CDR3 bases: TGTGCCAGCAGCTCCCTTAGTGGTCCCTACGAGCAGTACTTC.

This clonotype was observed at least ten times. The chain employs TRBV28 and TRBJ1-5; unclear D gene. The CDR3 extends over 13 amino acids. Germline CDR1 is MDHEN and CDR2 is SYDVKM. V was shortened by 6 bases and J by 9 bases, with 15 bases between the two germline ends. The CDR3 DNA reads as TGTGCCAGCAGATTGGGCACGGTGGCGCCCCAGCATTTT. Protein: CASRLGTVAPQHF.

As for this clonotype: A read error may explain this, as a much larger clone is one base away. V is TRBV6-1 and J is TRBJ2-7; D is uncertain. CDR3 length equals 13 residues. Germline lookup yields CDR1 MNHNS and CDR2 SASEGT. In nucleotides, the CDR3 is TGTGCCAGCAGTATTAGCCGGGTGTACGAGCAGTGCTTC. It codes for CASSISRVYEQCF.

There are many counts of this clonotype. The rearrangement uses TRBV10-3 and TRBJ2-5, with D perhaps matching TRBD2 (5 bases). Trimming stripped 6 bases from V and 0 bases from J, with 11 bases between. CDR1 and CDR2 (germline): ENHRY, SYGVKD. The CDR3 has 14 amino acids. The chain's CDR3 is CAIRGDTDQETQYF. CDR3 nucleotide sequence: TGTGCCATCAGGGGAGACACGGACCAAGAGACCCAGTACTTC.

The V call is TRBV5-4, the J call TRBJ2-7; 12 bases agree with TRBD2. The CDR3 length is 18 residues. The V and J ends lost 0 bases and 6 bases, in that order; junction bases with no gene match: 13. The germline V gene has CDR1 SGHNT and CDR2 YYREEE (reference sequence). CDR3 coding DNA: TGTGCCAGCAGCTTGGTTGTGACTAGCGGGAGTTACATGGGCGAGCAGTACTTC. Translating it yields CASSLVVTSGSYMGEQYF.

This clonotype was counted between two and nine times. The CDR3 DNA reads TGCGCCAGTCTTGGAGGAAACACCATATATTTT. Residues: CASLGGNTIYF. This sequence joins TRBV5-1 and TRBJ1-3; D ambiguous. This CDR3 comprises 11 residues. Trimming stripped 8 bases from V and 4 bases from J, with 7 bases between. Germline V gene data show CDR1 as SGHRS and CDR2 as YFSETQ.

The genes are TRBV24-1 and TRBJ1-5, with D possibly TRBD1 on 6 matching bases. This CDR3 contains 14 residues. Trimming took off 3 bases at V and 6 bases at J, with 11 bases between the two ends. Germline lookup yields CDR1 KGHDR and CDR2 SFDVKD. DNA of the CDR3: TGTGCCACCAGTGATACAACAGGGATTCAGCCCCAGCATTTT. It translates to CATSDTTGIQPQHF.

Many counts were recorded for this clonotype. V is TRBV6-5 and J is TRBJ2-7; 7 nucleotides line up with TRBD2. The CDR3 is 15 amino acids. Germline V gene data show CDR1 as MNHEY and CDR2 as SVGAGI. J was trimmed by 3 bases and V by 0 bases; bases with no gene match: 5. The DNA of the CDR3 is TGTGCCAGCAGTTACTCGACACTAGCGAGCTACGAGCAGTACTTC. Protein product: CASSYSTLASYEQYF.

This clonotype was counted ten times or more. V is TRBV28 and J is TRBJ1-1; no clear D. Trimming pared 7 bases from V and 1 base from J, leaving 13 bases between. The CDR3 sequence is 14 residues long. CDR1 and CDR2 from the germline V gene are MDHEN and SYDVKM. The CDR3 bases are TGTGCCAGCATCGACGGGTGGGGGAACACTGAAGCTTTCTTT. Its translation is CASIDGWGNTEAFF.

This chain uses TRBV6-1 with TRBJ2-7; perhaps D is TRBD1 or TRBD2 (5 bases each). The V end was cut by 1 base, the J end by 3 bases, with 13 bases between. The CDR3 contains 15 residues. Germline V lookup: CDR1 MNHNS, CDR2 SASEGT. The CDR3 bases are TGTGCCAGCAGTGAAGGGTCGGGACCACACTACGAGCAGTACTTC. This codes for CASSEGSGPHYEQYF.

V gene TRBV19 combines with J gene TRBJ2-7; D might be TRBD1 or TRBD2, each matching 5 bases. Per germline, CDR1 LNHDA and CDR2 SQIVND (reference sequence). Trimming shortened V by 1 base and J by 2 bases, and 15 bases separated the two germline ends. The CDR3 is 16 residues long. The DNA for the CDR3 is TGTGCCAGTAGTATAGGAATGGGGGACGGTCCCTACGAGCAGTACTTC. This sequence encodes CASSIGMGDGPYEQYF. The whole variable domain, filled in from reference TRBV19 and TRBJ2-7, reads DGGITQSPKYLFRKEGQNVTLSCEQNLNHDAMYWYRQDPGQGLRLIYYSQIVNDFQKGDIAEGYSVSREKKESFPLTVTSAQKNPTAFYLCASSIGMGDGPYEQYFGPGTRLTVT.

V and J are TRBV20-1 and TRBJ1-5; tentative D call: TRBD1 (6 bases). V shed 3 bases and J shed 0 bases, with 9 bases lying between them. Germline V gives CDR1 DFQATT, CDR2 SNEGSKA (reference sequence). The CDR3 extends over 14 amino acids. In DNA form, the CDR3 reads TGCAGTGCTAGCCGGGACAATAGCAATCAGCCCCAGCATTTT. Its protein is CSASRDNSNQPQHF.

This clonotype was counted a few times. V and J are TRBV10-3 and TRBJ2-5; 10 positions agree with TRBD1. This CDR3 has 15 amino acids. V lost 5 bases, J lost 1 base, and 4 bases stayed unmatched. The germline V gene encodes CDR1 ENHRY and CDR2 SYGVKD. CDR3 loop: CAISRTGGVQETQYF. Written as DNA, the CDR3 is TGTGCCATCAGTAGGACAGGGGGGGTCCAAGAGACCCAGTACTTC.

This clonotype was detected ten times or more. The chain carries TRBV28 and TRBJ2-7, with TRBD1 as a possible D gene (6 bases). This CDR3 spans 13 amino acids. Germline CDR1 and CDR2: MDHEN and SYDVKM. The germline V and J ends were trimmed by 8 bases and 4 bases, with 15 bases remaining between them. In DNA, the CDR3 is TGTGCCAGCGGTAAGCAGGGGCCTTACGAGCAGTACTTC. The encoded protein is CASGKQGPYEQYF.

This clonotype appeared a few times. This rearrangement joins TRBV6-1 to TRBJ1-2; TRBD1 matches 7 bases. This CDR3 has 15 amino acids. Trimming took 4 bases from V and 2 from J; bases not matched to a gene: 7. CDR1 and CDR2 (germline): MNHNS, SASEGT. CDR3: CASSARNRGNYGYTF. For the CDR3, the DNA is TGTGCCAGCAGTGCTCGAAACAGGGGCAACTATGGCTACACCTTC.

With regard to this clonotype: Compared with germline, one end of the junction differs, possibly owing to a read error. The chain joins TRBV6-2 or TRBV6-3 to TRBJ2-7; D gene uncertain. This CDR3 has 15 residues. CDR1 is MNHEY, CDR2 SVGEGT, per germline. The CDR3 DNA reads as TGTGCCATCAGTTCCCCCCCCGGTTCCTTCTACGAGCAGTACTTC. Residues: CAISSPPGSFYEQYF.

Details on this clonotype: This may be a read error, as it is one base from a much larger clone. The CDR3 end shows no conserved phenylalanine or tryptophan, and so a read error is likely. The V call is TRBV2, the J call TRBJ1-5; 10 bases line up with TRBD1. V shed 7 bases, J shed 6 bases, and the junction held 6 bases outside the gene matches. This CDR3 comprises 14 residues. Looked up from germline, CDR1 is SNHLY and CDR2 is FYNNEI. The CDR3 DNA is TGTGCCAGCACGGGACAGGGGATGAGTCAGCCCCAGCATTTA. Protein: CASTGQGMSQPQHL.

This clonotype was recorded at least ten times. This chain links TRBV12-3 or TRBV12-4 with TRBJ1-5, with no clear D. The CDR3 has 14 amino acids. Trimming shortened V by 5 bases and J by 4 bases, and 12 bases separated the two germline ends. The CDR3 is CASSPLGLNQPQHF. DNA for the CDR3: TGTGCCAGCAGTCCCCTAGGCCTAAATCAGCCCCAGCATTTT.

With regard to this clonotype: One junction end does not reproduce the germline sequence, and a read error may be involved. The chain couples TRBV28 to TRBJ2-7; perhaps TRBD2 as D (7 bases). This CDR3 region has 13 residues. Germline V gives CDR1 MDHEN, CDR2 SYDVKM. This CDR3 is CASSLGGAYGQYF. The CDR3 DNA reads TGTGCCAGCAGTTTAGGGGGGGCTTACGGGCAGTACTTC.

The sample holds a few counts of this clonotype. Compared with germline, one end of the junction differs, possibly owing to a read error. V gene TRBV20-1 combines with J gene TRBJ1-1; 7 bases are a match to TRBD1. Germline values: CDR1 DFQATT, CDR2 SNEGSKA (reference sequence). This CDR3 region has 10 residues. The DNA for the CDR3 is TGCAGTGCTACGACAGGGTGGGATCTCTTT. This gives the protein CSATTGWDLF.

This clonotype has at least ten counts. The genes are TRBV30 and TRBJ2-5; 10 bases map to TRBD2. The CDR3 contains 17 residues. The J segment lost 5 bases and the V segment lost 2 bases, leaving 14 bases of the junction unmatched. Germline V lookup: CDR1 GTSNPN, CDR2 SVGIG (reference sequence). The CDR3 loop is CAWSRASGSWWRETQYF. CDR3 DNA: TGTGCCTGGAGTAGGGCTAGCGGGAGTTGGTGGAGGGAGACCCAGTACTTC.

This rearrangement joins TRBV7-9 to TRBJ2-2; 9 nucleotides line up with TRBD1. Looked up from germline, CDR1 is SEHNR and CDR2 is FQNEAQ (reference sequence). This CDR3 is 17 amino acids long. V shed 6 bases and J 0 bases; nucleotides not matched to a gene: 8. CDR3 protein: CASSRPGQGANTGELFF. The CDR3, as DNA: TGTGCCAGCAGTCGTCCGGGACAGGGCGCGAACACCGGGGAGCTGTTTTTT. The full variable domain, completed using reference TRBV7-9 and TRBJ2-2, is DTGVSQNPRHKITKRGQNVTFRCDPISEHNRLYWYRQTLGQGPEFLTYFQNEAQLEKSRLLSDRFSAERPKGSFSTLEIQRTEQGDSAMYLCASSRPGQGANTGELFFGEGSRLTVL.

This clonotype was counted ten times or more. The V call is TRBV9, the J call TRBJ2-5; D gene ambiguous. The CDR3 runs to 13 residues. V lost 1 base to trimming and J lost 3 bases, with 7 bases between them. The V gene's germline CDR1 is SGDLS and CDR2 YYNGEE. The chain's CDR3 is CASSVLGEETQYF. DNA for the CDR3: TGTGCCAGCAGCGTACTGGGTGAAGAGACCCAGTACTTC. Together with reference TRBV9 and TRBJ2-5, the CDR3 gives the full variable domain: DSGVTQTPKHLITATGQRVTLRCSPRSGDLSVYWYQQSLDQGLQFLIQYYNGEERAKGNILERFSAQQFPDLHSELNLSSLELGDSALYFCASSVLGEETQYFGPGTRLLVL.

This clonotype was picked up many times. This chain joins TRBV12-3 or TRBV12-4 and TRBJ2-5; D gene unclear. The CDR3 is 14 residues long. V lost 6 bases to trimming and J lost 2 bases, with 13 bases between them. The CDR3 region is CASSHARRQETQYF. The CDR3 DNA reads as TGTGCCAGCAGCCACGCAAGGCGGCAAGAGACCCAGTACTTC.

This clonotype was counted many times. The rearrangement joins TRBV27 to TRBJ1-5, with D unclear. The germline V gene has CDR1 MNHEY and CDR2 SMNVEV (reference sequence). This CDR3 has 14 residues. The V gene lost 4 bases and the J gene lost 6 bases, with 13 bases spanning the gap. The CDR3 region has the DNA TGTGCCAGCAGTTATGACTCGGACCGTCAGCCCCAGCATTTT. This gives the protein CASSYDSDRQPQHF.